This T cell receptor beta chain was profiled in a study of T cells in Graves' hyperthyroidism and ophthalmopathy. For the diagnoses, clinical symptoms, serum thyroxine and TRAb, thyroid ultrasound and orbital computed tomography were used. Concerning this clonotype: Its target is unknown. This is likely a read error, given that the CDR3 carries no conserved phenylalanine or tryptophan at its end. The DNA is left out, because the CDR3 cannot be placed on it with certainty; the CDR3 is given as TCRdb lists it.

Study outcomes and limitations: Stable hyperthyroidism was told apart from ophthalmopathy by a model built on 13 V-J features.

TCR beta CDR3 sequences were amplified from RNA transcripts. Using the HTBI primer set, a first-round RT-PCR was run on the TCR CDR3. TCRdb independently ran MiXCR on the multiplex PCR reads; one entry per CDR3 protein. The table has over 650,000 distinct CDR3 sequences, 45% seen once. This receptor was obtained from an adult man with Graves' disease, either hyperthyroidism or ophthalmopathy (not recorded which). Specimen: peripheral blood or thyroid tissue (not recorded which).

The CDR3 sequence is CASSPGQDNY. This rearrangement joins TRBV7-9 to TRBJ1-4; TRBD1, the table's D call, lacks a check against the DNA. From its first to its last residue, the CDR3 has 10 amino acids. Germline CDR1 and CDR2: SEHNR and FQNEAQ (reference sequence).